This passage covers 5 T cell receptor beta chains from one sample sequenced in a study of human T cells and chemical hapten exposure. Indicated time point: patch test 2, 6 weeks after DPC sensitization. The treatment denotes: therapeutic diphenylcyclopropenone sensitization with weekly scalp DPC. TCRdb passed the RACE reads through MiXCR, listing each CDR3 protein once. The sample has about 350,000 distinct CDR3 sequences, more than 5% seen once. This sample comprised whole blood, obtained in connection with sensitization to the hapten diphenylcyclopropenone (DPC). The source of these receptors is a woman between 18 and 30 years old with alopecia areata. Some clones in this sample may be carry-over from other donors' samples.

The chain couples TRBV20-1 to TRBJ2-7, with D possibly called TRBD1 or TRBD2 (5 bases each). Germline CDR1 and CDR2: DFQATT and SNEGSKA (reference sequence). V was trimmed by 1 base and J by 12 bases, leaving 13 bases between them. CDR3 length equals 11 residues. CDR3 loop: CSARVTGRPYF. In DNA, the CDR3 is TGCAGTGCTAGAGTTACGGGACGGCCGTACTTC.

The chain employs TRBV7-2 and TRBJ2-7; 7 bases are shared with TRBD1. CDR3 length equals 13 residues. V shed 6 bases, J shed 7 bases, and the junction held 9 bases outside the gene matches. Germline V CDR1 and CDR2: SGHTA, FQGNSA. The DNA of the CDR3 is TGTGCCAGCAGGGATACAGGGGTGGGGGAGCAGTACTTC. This sequence encodes CASRDTGVGEQYF.

This clonotype was recorded at least ten times. The chain uses TRBV12-3 or TRBV12-4 and TRBJ1-5; D is unresolved. V was trimmed by 6 bases and J by 3 bases, leaving 12 bases between them. This CDR3 spans 14 amino acids. This chain's CDR3 is CASSSMGINQPQHF. In DNA, the CDR3 is TGTGCCAGCAGCTCGATGGGCATCAATCAGCCCCAGCATTTT.

In DNA form, the CDR3 reads TGTGCCAGTTTACCAGGGGGCGCGAACACTGAAGCTTTCTTT. It is translated as CASLPGGANTEAFF. The chain is built from TRBV18 and TRBJ1-1; 8 bases line up with TRBD1. The J segment lost 1 base and the V segment lost 9 bases, leaving 7 bases of the junction unmatched. This CDR3 contains 14 residues. Germline assignment: CDR1 KGHSH and CDR2 LQKENI.

This clonotype was recorded many times. The V call is TRBV29-1, the J call TRBJ1-1; maybe TRBD1 (5 bases). The CDR3 is made up of 14 amino acids. V dropped 3 bases and J dropped 1 base, with 12 bases sitting between them. In germline, CDR1 is SQVTM, CDR2 ANQGSEA. The chain's CDR3 is CSVDVGAGNTEAFF. The CDR3 DNA reads TGCAGCGTTGACGTAGGGGCGGGGAACACTGAAGCTTTCTTT.